The source of this T cell receptor beta chain is a study of EBV T-cell therapy then PD-1 blockade in nasopharyngeal carcinoma. Profiling relied on immunoSEQ multiplex PCR, and the TCRdb table lists in-frame clones only, not all of them. Of more than 15,000 clones detected, 75% to 90% appear once; the ten largest clones hold over 25%. Points on this clone: Its target is not known.

The treatment is: AdE1-LMPpoly-expanded autologous EBV-specific T-cell therapy followed by anti-PD-1 nivolumab. V lost 0 bases and J lost 4; bases outside the gene matches: 10. The CDR3 extends over 17 amino acids. CDR1 LGHNA and CDR2 YSLEER come from the germline V gene. This TCR was recovered from a man between 35 and 55 years old with nasopharyngeal carcinoma. Here the sequenced sample was CD8+ T cells from blood, taken at day 0 from a patient whose treatment included autologous EBV-specific T cells and nivolumab. The chain recombines TRBV4-3 with TRBJ2-3, with TRBD2 matching over 7 bases. CDR3 sequence reads: CASSQDPQGEGADTQYF. Written as DNA, the CDR3 is TGCGCCAGCAGCCAAGATCCCCAAGGGGAGGGAGCAGATACGCAGTATTTT.